The clone carrying this T cell receptor beta chain was detected a few times. The data are from a study of blood T cell repertoires in COVID-19. The wider study: Acute and convalescent COVID-19 samples came from the United States, Italy and Spain.

The V gene's germline CDR1 is SGHTA and CDR2 FQGNSA. The length of the CDR3 is 15 residues. Deletions cut 5 bases from V and 0 bases from J, with 12 bases between. Under the authors' procedure: Estimates of nucleated cell counts were drawn from the amplification of reference gene primers. Clones were read by immunoSEQ multiplex PCR, and TCRdb kept only the in-frame ones, dropping some. V and J calls and clone size follow that table, whereas D and trimming were derived from the DNA. The table shows tens of thousands of clones, with around four fifths occurring only once. The receptor was derived from a woman at least 80 years old with active or convalescent COVID-19. Sequenced material: peripheral blood. The chain has TRBV7-2 and TRBJ2-3; D is perhaps TRBD2 (6 bases). CDR3 sequence reads: CASSPLAASTDTQYF. CDR3 nucleotide sequence: TGTGCCAGCAGCCCACTAGCAGCTAGCACAGATACGCAGTATTTT.